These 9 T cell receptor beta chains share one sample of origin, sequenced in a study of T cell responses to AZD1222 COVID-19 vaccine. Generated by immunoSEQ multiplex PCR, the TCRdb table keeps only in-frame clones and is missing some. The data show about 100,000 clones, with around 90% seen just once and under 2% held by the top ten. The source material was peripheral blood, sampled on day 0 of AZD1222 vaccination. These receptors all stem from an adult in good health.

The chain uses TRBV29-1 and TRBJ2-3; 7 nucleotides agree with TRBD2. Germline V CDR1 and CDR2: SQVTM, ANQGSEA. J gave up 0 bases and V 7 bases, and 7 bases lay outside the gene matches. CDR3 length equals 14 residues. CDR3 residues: CSGGAGSSTDTQYF. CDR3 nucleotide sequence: TGCAGCGGGGGAGCGGGGTCTAGCACAGATACGCAGTATTTT.

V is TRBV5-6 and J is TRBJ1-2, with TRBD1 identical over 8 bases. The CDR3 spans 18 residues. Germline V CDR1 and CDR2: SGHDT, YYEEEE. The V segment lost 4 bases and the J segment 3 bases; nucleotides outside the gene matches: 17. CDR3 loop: CASSPYLDRADVYYGYTF. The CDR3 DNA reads TGTGCCAGCAGCCCATATCTGGACAGGGCCGATGTTTACTATGGCTACACCTTC.

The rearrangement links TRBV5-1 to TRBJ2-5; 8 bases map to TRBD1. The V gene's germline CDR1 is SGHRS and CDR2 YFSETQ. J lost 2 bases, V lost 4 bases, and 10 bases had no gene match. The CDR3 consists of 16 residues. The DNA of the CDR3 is TGCGCCAGCAGCCGCACCACCGGGACAGGACAAGAGACCCAGTACTTC. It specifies CASSRTTGTGQETQYF.

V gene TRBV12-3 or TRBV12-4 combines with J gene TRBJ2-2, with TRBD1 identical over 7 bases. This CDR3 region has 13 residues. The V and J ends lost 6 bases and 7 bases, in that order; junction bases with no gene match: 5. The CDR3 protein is CASRTGNGGELFF. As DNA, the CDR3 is TGTGCCAGCAGGACAGGGAACGGCGGGGAGCTGTTTTTT.

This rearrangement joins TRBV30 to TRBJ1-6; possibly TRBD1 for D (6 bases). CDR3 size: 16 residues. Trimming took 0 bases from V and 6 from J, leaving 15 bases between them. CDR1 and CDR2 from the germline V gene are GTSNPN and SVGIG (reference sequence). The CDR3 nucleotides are TGTGCCTGGAGTGTAGATCCCAGGGGTGGTAATTCACCCCTCCACTTT. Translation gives CAWSVDPRGGNSPLHF.

In DNA, the CDR3 is TGTGCCATCAGGGGAGGGACAAGATCCCCTGAAGCTTTCTTT. Its protein is CAIRGGTRSPEAFF. This chain joins TRBV10-3 and TRBJ1-1; tentatively, D is TRBD1 (6 bases). V was trimmed by 6 bases and J by 6 bases, leaving 17 bases between them. Germline assignment: CDR1 ENHRY and CDR2 SYGVKD. The CDR3 covers 14 residues.

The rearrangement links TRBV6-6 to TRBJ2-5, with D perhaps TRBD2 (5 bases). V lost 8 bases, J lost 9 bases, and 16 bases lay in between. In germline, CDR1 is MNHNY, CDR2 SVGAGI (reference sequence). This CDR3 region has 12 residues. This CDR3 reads CASGQGGLSQYF. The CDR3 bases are TGTGCCAGCGGCCAAGGAGGTCTGTCCCAGTACTTC.

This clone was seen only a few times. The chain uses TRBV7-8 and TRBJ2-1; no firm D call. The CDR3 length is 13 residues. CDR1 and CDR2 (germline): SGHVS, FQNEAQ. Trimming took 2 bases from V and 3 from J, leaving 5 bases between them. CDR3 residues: CASSLSGYNEQFF. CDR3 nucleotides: TGTGCCAGCAGCTTATCCGGCTACAATGAGCAGTTCTTC.

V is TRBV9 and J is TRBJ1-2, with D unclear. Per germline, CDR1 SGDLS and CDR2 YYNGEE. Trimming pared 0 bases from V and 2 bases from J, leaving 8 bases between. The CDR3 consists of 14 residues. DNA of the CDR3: TGTGCCAGCAGCGTAGGACCGCCGAACTATGGCTACACCTTC. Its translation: CASSVGPPNYGYTF. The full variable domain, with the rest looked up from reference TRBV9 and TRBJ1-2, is DSGVTQTPKHLITATGQRVTLRCSPRSGDLSVYWYQQSLDQGLQFLIQYYNGEERAKGNILERFSAQQFPDLHSELNLSSLELGDSALYFCASSVGPPNYGYTFGSGTRLTVV.